This is a list of T cell receptor beta chains from one sample in a study of T cell responses to AZD1222 COVID-19 vaccine. Some clones are missing from TCRdb's copy, which holds only in-frame ones; the method was immunoSEQ multiplex PCR. There are 130,000 to 150,000 clones in the sample; roughly 93% occur only once, and 1.5% to 2.5% lies in the top ten. Material: peripheral blood, obtained 28 days after the second AZD1222 dose. Receptor source: an adult who received the AZD1222 COVID-19 vaccine. CDR3s include the opening cysteine and the closing phenylalanine or tryptophan. The order of the fields is D gene, clone size, V gene, J gene, CDR3 protein, CDR3 DNA. The D gene is left open where the match is weak. Clone size is shown for a subset of rows, as once, few, many or a class of expanded clone.

>.|.|TRBV6-5|TRBJ2-7
CASSYSSAHSYEQYF
TGTGCCAGCAGTTACAGTAGCGCACACTCCTACGAGCAGTACTTC
>TRBD1|once|TRBV9|TRBJ2-3
CASSVGDRGRSTQYF
TGTGCCAGCAGCGTAGGAGACAGGGGGCGGTCTACGCAGTATTTT
>.|.|TRBV18|TRBJ1-1
CASSPSSLRGTEAFF
TGTGCCAGCTCACCTTCTAGCCTGAGGGGCACTGAAGCTTTCTTT
>TRBD1|.|TRBV9|TRBJ2-6
CASSRGTGISGANVLTF
TGTGCCAGCAGCAGAGGGACAGGGATCTCTGGGGCCAACGTCCTGACTTTC
>.|.|TRBV7-2|TRBJ1-1
CASSLFRAGDTEAFF
TGTGCCAGCAGCTTATTTAGGGCAGGGGATACTGAAGCTTTCTTT
>TRBD2|.|TRBV27|TRBJ2-1
CASSPGTSGSNEQFF
TGTGCCAGCAGTCCCGGGACTAGCGGGAGCAATGAGCAGTTCTTC
>TRBD1|.|TRBV14|TRBJ1-6
CASSLLTAGTGNSPLHF
TGTGCCAGCAGCCTACTGACCGCCGGGACAGGGAATTCACCCCTCCACTTT
>TRBD1|.|TRBV9|TRBJ2-2
CASSPRTGTGELFF
TGTGCCAGCAGCCCCCGGACAGGCACCGGGGAGCTGTTTTTT
>TRBD1|.|TRBV7-8|TRBJ1-1
CASSFRQGSTLTEAFF
TGTGCCAGCAGCTTCCGACAGGGTTCAACCCTCACTGAAGCTTTCTTT
>TRBD2|.|TRBV7-9|TRBJ2-7
CASSQLAGVSKYF
TGTGCCAGCAGCCAACTAGCGGGGGTCTCTAAGTACTTC
>.|.|TRBV7-2|TRBJ2-7
CASSTGTPYEQYF
TGTGCCAGCAGCACAGGGACCCCCTACGAGCAGTACTTC
>.|once|TRBV19|TRBJ1-5
CASSPAAGARRSQHF
TGTGCCAGTAGCCCTGCGGCAGGGGCCCGCCGCTCCCAGCATTTT
>TRBD1|once|TRBV19|TRBJ1-2
CASSIDRGRYYGYTF
TGTGCCAGTAGTATCGACAGGGGTCGGTACTATGGCTACACCTTC
>.|.|TRBV21-1|TRBJ1-1
CASSRQGDMNTEAFF
TGTGCCAGCAGCCGACAGGGGGACATGAACACTGAAGCTTTCTTT
>.|.|TRBV30|TRBJ1-5
CAWTPQGNDNQPQHF
TGTGCCTGGACCCCCCAAGGGAACGACAATCAGCCCCAGCATTTT
>TRBD1|.|TRBV18|TRBJ2-6
CASSPRGQGMTGANVLTF
TGTGCCAGCTCACCAAGGGGACAGGGAATGACAGGGGCCAACGTCCTGACTTTC
>TRBD2|.|TRBV5-1|TRBJ2-7
CASSLGLAVSSYEQYF
TGCGCCAGCAGCTTGGGGCTAGCGGTATCATCCTACGAGCAGTACTTC
>.|once|TRBV7-3|TRBJ1-2
CASSSGNLFAF
TGTGCCAGCAGCTCAGGGAATCTGTTCGCCTTC
>TRBD2|.|TRBV5-4|TRBJ2-7
CASSGTSNEQYF
TGTGCCAGCAGCGGGACTAGCAACGAGCAGTACTTC
>TRBD1|once|TRBV2|TRBJ1-1
CASSGQGRRDTEAFF
TGTGCCAGCAGTGGACAGGGAAGGAGGGACACTGAAGCTTTCTTT
>TRBD2|.|TRBV6-7|TRBJ2-5
CASSPSLAGEETQYF
TGTGCCAGCAGTCCTTCTCTAGCGGGAGAAGAGACCCAGTACTTC
>TRBD1|.|TRBV5-1|TRBJ1-1
CASSLVGTANTEAFF
TGCGCCAGCAGCTTGGTGGGGACAGCGAACACTGAAGCTTTCTTT
>TRBD1|.|TRBV2|TRBJ1-2
CASSGTGANYGYTF
TGTGCCAGCAGTGGTACAGGGGCTAACTATGGCTACACCTTC
>.|.|TRBV29-1|TRBJ1-1
CSVELGVNTEAFF
TGCAGCGTTGAACTGGGGGTGAACACTGAAGCTTTCTTT
>.|.|TRBV27|TRBJ1-6
CASSSPPNSPLHF
TGTGCCAGCAGTTCGCCCCCGAATTCACCCCTCCACTTT
>.|.|TRBV5-6|TRBJ2-7
CASSYRETYEQYF
TGTGCCAGCAGCTACCGGGAGACTTACGAGCAGTACTTC
>.|.|TRBV28|TRBJ2-3
CASSLPGGIDTQYF
TGTGCCAGCAGTTTGCCAGGGGGGATAGATACGCAGTATTTT
>.|.|TRBV6-5|TRBJ2-1
CASSHINEQFF
TGTGCCAGCAGCCACATCAATGAGCAGTTCTTC
>TRBD1|.|TRBV29-1|TRBJ2-1
CSVLIRGRVNQNEQFF
TGCAGCGTTCTGATCAGGGGGCGAGTCAACCAAAATGAGCAGTTCTTC
>.|.|TRBV5-1|TRBJ2-1
CASSLAVARSYNEQFF
TGCGCCAGCAGCTTGGCCGTGGCCCGCTCCTACAATGAGCAGTTCTTC
>.|.|TRBV19|TRBJ1-1
CASSIVPGLGGTEAFF
TGTGCCAGTAGTATAGTTCCGGGTTTGGGAGGGACTGAAGCTTTCTTT
>.|once|TRBV5-1|TRBJ1-4
CASSLGSATNEKLFF
TGCGCCAGCAGCCTCGGGTCCGCAACTAATGAAAAACTGTTTTTT
>TRBD2|.|TRBV7-3|TRBJ2-2
CASSSLAGGPSTGELFF
TGTGCCAGCAGCTCCTTAGCGGGAGGACCGAGCACCGGGGAGCTGTTTTTT
>.|.|TRBV12-3/TRBV12-4|TRBJ1-1
CAERVDTEAFF
TGTGCCGAACGAGTTGACACTGAAGCTTTCTTT
>TRBD1|.|TRBV2|TRBJ2-3
CASTPWTGGGTDTQYF
TGTGCCAGCACCCCATGGACAGGGGGGGGTACAGATACGCAGTATTTT
>.|.|TRBV2|TRBJ2-1
CASKLDNEQFF
TGTGCCAGCAAACTGGACAATGAGCAGTTCTTC